This T cell receptor beta chain comes out of a study of CD8 T cells in Susac syndrome. The sequenced target, TCR beta, came from blood CD8+ and CD4+ T cells. TEMRA cells were FACS-enriched, with CD8+ and CD4+ T cells isolated negatively. This CDR3 has 18 amino acids. Germline V CDR1 and CDR2: DFQATT, SNEGSKA (reference sequence). With 1 base clipped from V and 0 bases from J, the junction kept 6 bases outside the gene matches. Roughly 0.5 to 1 ug RNA was reverse transcribed with random hexamers. Multiplex immunoSEQ PCR targeted 54 Vbeta and 13 Jbeta TCR beta segments. TCRdb redid the calling of the immunoSEQ multiplex PCR reads with MiXCR, one entry per CDR3 protein. Counted here are about 200,000 distinct CDR3 sequences, about 90% occurring once; the ten biggest clones make up roughly 0.13%.

Sequencing was done on a sample of CD8+ T cells from PBMCs. The V and J genes are TRBV20-1 and TRBJ2-1; 13 bases align to TRBD2. The clonotype comes from a human donor with multiple sclerosis. For the CDR3, the DNA is TGCAGTGCTAGAGGGGGACTAGCGGGACCGAGCTCCTACAATGAGCAGTTCTTC. Translating it yields CSARGGLAGPSSYNEQFF.